This T cell receptor beta chain is drawn from a study of neurological immune-mediated disorders. Every sequencing run drew on 15-18 subjects and yielded over 170 million TCR-beta sequences. TCRdb fed the 5' RACE reads into MiXCR, producing one record per CDR3 protein. The table lists roughly 60,000 distinct CDR3 sequences, 4% to 5.5% of them singletons. Trimming pared 2 bases from V and 8 bases from J, leaving 12 bases between. This CDR3 is 13 amino acids long. Per germline, CDR1 DFQATT and CDR2 SNEGSKA (reference sequence). The TCR was taken from a woman aged 50 to 65 with multiple sclerosis. What was sequenced was PBMCs. The chain recombines TRBV20-1 with TRBJ1-4, with D maybe TRBD1 (6 bases). As DNA, the CDR3 is TGCAGTGCTAGATTGCGGGGGGCGGAAAAACTGTTTTTT. Amino acids: CSARLRGAEKLFF.